This T cell receptor (beta chain) was recovered during a study of blood T cell repertoires in COVID-19. The overall study: PBMCs, B-cell-depleted T cells, or T cells were the source of the cDNA or gDNA that made up the material.

In the source study's methods: Nucleated cell number was recorded as an estimate derived from reference gene primer amplification. Sequencing used immunoSEQ multiplex PCR; TCRdb keeps in-frame clones, though not all of them. The V and J calls and the clone size are those of that table, but D and trimming were determined from the DNA. The data hold some 160,000 clones, with almost 85% observed a single time. The sequence was collected from a woman older than 75 with COVID-19, enrolled during active disease. The material sequenced was peripheral blood.

The CDR3: CASSLRRGSTNEKLFF. The CDR3 bases are TGTGCCAGCAGCCTCAGGCGGGGGTCAACTAATGAAAAACTGTTTTTT. The chain uses TRBV4-2 and TRBJ1-4; D may be TRBD1 (5 bases). The CDR3 extends over 16 amino acids. Looked up from germline, CDR1 is LGHNA and CDR2 is YNFKEQ. V lost 4 bases to trimming and J lost 0 bases, with 12 bases between them.